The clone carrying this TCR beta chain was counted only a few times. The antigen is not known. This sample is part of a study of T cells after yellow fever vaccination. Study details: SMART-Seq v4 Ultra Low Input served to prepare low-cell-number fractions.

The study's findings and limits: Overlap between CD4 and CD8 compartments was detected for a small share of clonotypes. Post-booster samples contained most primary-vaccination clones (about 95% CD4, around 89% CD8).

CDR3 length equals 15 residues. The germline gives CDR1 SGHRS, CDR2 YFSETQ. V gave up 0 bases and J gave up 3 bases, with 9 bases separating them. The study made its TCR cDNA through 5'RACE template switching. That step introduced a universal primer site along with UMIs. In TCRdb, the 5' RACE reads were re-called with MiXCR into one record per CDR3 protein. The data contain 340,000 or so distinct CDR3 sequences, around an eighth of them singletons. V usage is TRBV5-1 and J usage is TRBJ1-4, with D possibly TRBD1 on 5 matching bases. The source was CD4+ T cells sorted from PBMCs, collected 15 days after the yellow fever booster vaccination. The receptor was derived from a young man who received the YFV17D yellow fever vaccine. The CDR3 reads CASSLAGTANEKLFF. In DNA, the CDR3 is TGCGCCAGCAGCTTGGCCGGGACGGCTAATGAAAAACTGTTTTTT.